A selection of T cell receptor beta chains follows, all from one sample in a study of blood T cell repertoires in COVID-19. Assay: immunoSEQ multiplex PCR; the TCRdb copy retains only in-frame clones and omits some. Among some 140,000 clones listed, around 82% were seen once. Sequencing was carried out using PBMCs or T cells enriched from blood (not recorded which). All receptors come from a man aged 40-49 years with acute COVID-19. The CDR3 runs from the conserved cysteine through the conserved F or W. Fields, in order: clone size, V gene, D gene, J gene, CDR3 DNA, CDR3 protein. D genes are given only for firm matches. Clone size, where shown, is once, few, many, or a class for clones that have expanded.

abundance: .; v_gene: TRBV3-1/TRBV3-2; d_gene: .; j_gene: TRBJ1-1; CDR3nt: TGTGCCAGCAGCCAAGGCCTCCAGGGGACTGAAGCTTTCTTT; CDR3aa: CASSQGLQGTEAFF
abundance: few; v_gene: TRBV5-6; d_gene: .; j_gene: TRBJ2-7; CDR3nt: TGTGCCAGCAGCCCCCCTGGGAGTTTAAGCTCCTACGAGCAGTACTTC; CDR3aa: CASSPPGSLSSYEQYF
abundance: .; v_gene: TRBV19; d_gene: TRBD1; j_gene: TRBJ2-7; CDR3nt: TGTGCCAGTAGCCTGGTCGGGGGACAGGGTGACTACGAGCAGTACTTC; CDR3aa: CASSLVGGQGDYEQYF
abundance: .; v_gene: TRBV6-5; d_gene: .; j_gene: TRBJ2-2; CDR3nt: TGTGCCAGCAGAGGGGGCGGGGAGCTGTTTTTT; CDR3aa: CASRGGGELFF
abundance: .; v_gene: TRBV2; d_gene: TRBD2; j_gene: TRBJ2-2; CDR3nt: TGTGCCAGCAGTGGACTAGCGGGGTTCACCGGGGAGCTGTTTTTT; CDR3aa: CASSGLAGFTGELFF
abundance: .; v_gene: TRBV5-1; d_gene: TRBD1; j_gene: TRBJ2-2; CDR3nt: TGCGCCAGCAGCTTGGACAGGGGGCGACTTCGGACCGGGGAGCTGTTTTTT; CDR3aa: CASSLDRGRLRTGELFF
abundance: .; v_gene: TRBV30; d_gene: .; j_gene: TRBJ1-4; CDR3nt: TGTGCCCACGTTGAAAAGGGACATAATGAAAAACTGTTTTTT; CDR3aa: CAHVEKGHNEKLFF
abundance: .; v_gene: TRBV24-1; d_gene: .; j_gene: TRBJ2-3; CDR3nt: TGTGCCACCAGTGATGCCCCCTCCCCCAGCGGGAGCACAGATACGCAGTATTTT; CDR3aa: CATSDAPSPSGSTDTQYF
abundance: .; v_gene: TRBV3-1/TRBV3-2; d_gene: TRBD2; j_gene: TRBJ2-1; CDR3nt: TGTGCCAGCAGCCAAGGGCGGGGGTACGACAATGAGCAGTTCTTC; CDR3aa: CASSQGRGYDNEQFF
abundance: .; v_gene: TRBV4-1; d_gene: .; j_gene: TRBJ1-4; CDR3nt: TGCGCCAGCAGTCAAGCGATCTTGCCTGCAGCAACTAATGAAAAACTGTTTTTT; CDR3aa: CASSQAILPAATNEKLFF
abundance: .; v_gene: TRBV19; d_gene: .; j_gene: TRBJ1-5; CDR3nt: TGTGCCAGTAGTATGGTCCCAGACTCTAGCAATCAGCCCCAGCATTTT; CDR3aa: CASSMVPDSSNQPQHF
abundance: .; v_gene: TRBV28; d_gene: .; j_gene: TRBJ1-5; CDR3nt: TGTGCCAGCAGTCCCGGCACAGGGCAACATCAGCCCCAGCATTTT; CDR3aa: CASSPGTGQHQPQHF
abundance: once; v_gene: TRBV11-2; d_gene: TRBD2; j_gene: TRBJ2-1; CDR3nt: TGTGCCAGCAACCATGGAGACACTAGCGGGAGAAATGAGCAGTTCTTC; CDR3aa: CASNHGDTSGRNEQFF
abundance: .; v_gene: TRBV30; d_gene: .; j_gene: TRBJ2-7; CDR3nt: TGTGCCTGGAGTCCTTTAGCGGAAGGGTACGAGCAGTACTTC; CDR3aa: CAWSPLAEGYEQYF
abundance: .; v_gene: TRBV28; d_gene: TRBD1; j_gene: TRBJ1-5; CDR3nt: TGTGCCAGCTCCGGGACAGGGGTTACGCATTTT; CDR3aa: CASSGTGVTHF
abundance: .; v_gene: TRBV5-8; d_gene: TRBD1; j_gene: TRBJ2-5; CDR3nt: TGTGCCAGCAGCTACAGGGGGAGTGAGACCCAGTACTTC; CDR3aa: CASSYRGSETQYF
abundance: few; v_gene: TRBV18; d_gene: .; j_gene: TRBJ1-3; CDR3nt: TGTGCCAGCTCACCAACTCAGGGTGGAAACACCATATATTTT; CDR3aa: CASSPTQGGNTIYF
abundance: .; v_gene: TRBV7-2; d_gene: TRBD2; j_gene: TRBJ2-5; CDR3nt: TGTGCCAGCAGCTTAATGACTAGCGGGCAAGAGACCCAGTACTTC; CDR3aa: CASSLMTSGQETQYF
abundance: .; v_gene: TRBV19; d_gene: TRBD1; j_gene: TRBJ2-6; CDR3nt: TGTGCCAGTAGTCCCCCCGGGACAGGGGTAACTGGGGCCAACGTCCTGACTTTC; CDR3aa: CASSPPGTGVTGANVLTF
abundance: .; v_gene: TRBV2; d_gene: .; j_gene: TRBJ1-1; CDR3nt: TGTGCCAGCAGTGAAGGGGGGCACACTGAAGCTTTCTTT; CDR3aa: CASSEGGHTEAFF
abundance: .; v_gene: TRBV7-2; d_gene: .; j_gene: TRBJ2-7; CDR3nt: TGTGCCAGCAGCTTATTTCTAGCCGGTACGGAGGAGCAGTACTTC; CDR3aa: CASSLFLAGTEEQYF
abundance: .; v_gene: TRBV19; d_gene: .; j_gene: TRBJ2-1; CDR3nt: TGTGCCAGTAACCAGGGCGGTAGCTCCTACAATGAGCAGTTCTTC; CDR3aa: CASNQGGSSYNEQFF
abundance: .; v_gene: TRBV19; d_gene: .; j_gene: TRBJ2-7; CDR3nt: TGTGCCAGTAGTCTCAGGACAGACGAGCAGTACTTC; CDR3aa: CASSLRTDEQYF
abundance: .; v_gene: TRBV6-4; d_gene: TRBD1; j_gene: TRBJ2-4; CDR3nt: TGTGCCAGTGACAGGGGGCTTCTAGCCAAAAACATTCAGTACTTC; CDR3aa: CASDRGLLAKNIQYF
abundance: .; v_gene: TRBV27; d_gene: .; j_gene: TRBJ2-7; CDR3nt: TGTGCCAGCAGTCCCCGGGACAACTACGAGCAGTACTTC; CDR3aa: CASSPRDNYEQYF
abundance: .; v_gene: TRBV11-2; d_gene: .; j_gene: TRBJ2-5; CDR3nt: TGTGCCAGCAGCGTGGGACAACCGGACATGGAGACCCAGTACTTC; CDR3aa: CASSVGQPDMETQYF